These 8 T cell receptor beta chains were sequenced from one sample in a study of T cells in Graves' hyperthyroidism and ophthalmopathy (dated by TCRdb to 2018 to 2020). The library relied on multiplex PCR. TCRdb names Illumina HiSeq 2000 as the instrument used. The TCR beta CDR3 regions were amplified from the RNA transcripts. For the first round of RT-PCR on the TCR CDR3, the HTBI primer set was used together with the Qiagen OneStep RT-PCR kit. Through fastp at Q25 and MiXCR, TCRdb rebuilt clones from the public reads, retaining in-frame beta chains. Duplicate CDR3 protein sequences are folded into a single record with the most common DNA and genes. The sample table records around 500,000 distinct CDR3 sequences; roughly 22% of these occur just once. Of the sample, under 55% falls within the top ten clones. The material sequenced was blood. The receptors were gathered from a woman in her 70s with Graves' ophthalmopathy.

V gene TRBV11-2 combines with J gene TRBJ2-7; D is ambiguous. Germline values: CDR1 SGHAT, CDR2 FQNNGV. The CDR3 has 14 residues. V was cut by 3 bases and J by 2 bases, with 11 bases left in between. In DNA form, the CDR3 reads TGTGCCAGCAGCTTCAGCGAACGGCCCTACGAGCAGTACTTC. As protein: CASSFSERPYEQYF.

This clonotype is a singleton in its sample. This chain links TRBV27 with TRBJ1-6, with 9 bases identical to TRBD1. This CDR3 has 15 amino acids. Germline lookup yields CDR1 MNHEY and CDR2 SMNVEV (reference sequence). Trimming removed 2 bases from V and 7 bases from J; junction bases left unmatched: 3. In DNA form, the CDR3 reads TGTGCCAGCAGTTTACGGGACAGGGAGAATTCACCCCTCCACTTT. Translated, it gives CASSLRDRENSPLHF.

The chain joins TRBV14 to TRBJ1-2; no clear D. Germline V gives CDR1 SGHDN, CDR2 FVKESK. V was shortened by 1 base and J by 0 bases, with 12 bases between the two germline ends. This CDR3 has 16 residues. The CDR3: CASSQVGRGTNYGYTF. Written as DNA, the CDR3 is TGTGCCAGCAGCCAAGTCGGGCGGGGAACTAACTATGGCTACACCTTC.

V usage is TRBV10-3 and J usage is TRBJ2-1, with D tentatively TRBD2 (6 bases). Trimming stripped 6 bases from V and 0 bases from J, with 12 bases between. In germline, CDR1 is ENHRY, CDR2 SYGVKD. The CDR3 has 15 residues. The CDR3 coding sequence is TGTGCCATCAGCCTTAGCGGAGGCTCCTACAATGAGCAGTTCTTC. Protein sequence: CAISLSGGSYNEQFF.

A few counts support this clonotype. The V gene is TRBV6-5, the J gene TRBJ1-1; D is ambiguous. Germline V gene data show CDR1 as MNHEY and CDR2 as SVGAGI. V was clipped by 4 bases and J by 0 bases, with 15 bases between them. The CDR3 runs 16 residues. The CDR3 bases are TGTGCCAGCAGTTCCCGTTCGTCCCCTATGAACACTGAAGCTTTCTTT. This codes for CASSSRSSPMNTEAFF.

This chain links TRBV6-9 with TRBJ2-7, with 9 bases matching TRBD2. The CDR3 consists of 13 residues. The junction had 4 bases not matched to a gene; V was cut back by 10 bases and J by 0 bases. Germline CDR1 and CDR2: MNHGY and SVAAGI. The CDR3 spells CATLAGVSYEQYF. CDR3 nucleotide sequence: TGTGCCACCTTAGCGGGAGTCTCCTACGAGCAGTACTTC.

This clonotype was seen many times. V usage is TRBV6-1 and J usage is TRBJ1-5; 10 bases align to TRBD1. Germline V lookup: CDR1 MNHNS, CDR2 SASEGT. The CDR3 is 16 residues long. Trimming at V came to 4 bases and at J to 5 bases, leaving 8 bases not matched to a gene. The CDR3 DNA sequence: TGTGCCAGCAGTGTTGCCCGGACAGGGGGATATCAGCCCCAGCATTTT. The encoded protein is CASSVARTGGYQPQHF.

This clonotype was seen a handful of times. The chain is built from TRBV5-1 and TRBJ1-6; a weak D match, TRBD1 (5 bases). The CDR3 runs 15 residues. V was cut by 2 bases and J by 9 bases, with 15 bases left in between. Germline CDR1 reads SGHRS; CDR2 reads YFSETQ. The CDR3 loop reads CASSFLGEASSPLHF. CDR3 in DNA: TGCGCCAGCAGCTTTTTAGGGGAGGCCAGTTCACCCCTCCACTTT.